This T cell receptor (beta chain) appears in the sequencing data of a study of blood T cells in healthy people across ages. For the second PCR, which ran for about 6 to 11 cycles, a sample-barcoded 5' primer and a J-beta primer mix were used. TCRdb independently ran MiXCR on the 5' RACE reads; one entry per CDR3 protein. The sample has around 650,000 distinct CDR3 sequences, around two fifths seen once. The germline V gene encodes CDR1 LGHNA and CDR2 YNFKEQ. The CDR3 length is 17 residues. V was clipped by 3 bases and J by 5 bases; unmatched bases: 8. This clonotype was counted a few times. Its cognate antigen is unknown. The study's findings and limits: The study lacked donor CMV status, which possibly confounded expanded clonotype changes. Across the age range, TCR beta diversity per million T cells fell in a roughly linear way. The long-lived group displayed more naive CD4+ cells, plus higher diversity, than the aged donors did. The diversity estimates, figures obtained from one million T cells, were considered underestimates.

The chain recombines TRBV4-2 with TRBJ2-3; TRBD2 aligns across 13 bases. Sequenced sample: blood. The TCR sequence derives from a man older than 75 in good health. CDR3 amino acids: CASSQKTSGGAIDTQYF. As DNA, the CDR3 is TGTGCCAGCAGCCAGAAAACTAGCGGGGGGGCTATAGATACGCAGTATTTT.